A single sample gave rise to the 8 T cell receptor beta chains below, sequenced in a study of lymphopenia after photon versus proton radiotherapy. Clones were sequenced by immunoSEQ multiplex PCR, and TCRdb holds only the in-frame ones, with some missing. The table records 70,000 or so clones, around 92% of them present only once. The sample in question was peripheral blood, obtained from a patient treated with photon-based radiotherapy. These receptors originate from a woman aged 40 to 50 with cholangiocarcinoma.

A few counts support this clone. The V call is TRBV10-3, the J call TRBJ2-7; no firm D call. The V gene lost 8 bases and the J gene lost 0 bases, with 8 bases spanning the gap. CDR1 and CDR2 from the germline V gene are ENHRY and SYGVKD. The CDR3 contains 12 residues. CDR3 sequence (DNA): TGTGCCATCCTGAACGGCTCCTACGAGCAGTACTTC. Its translation is CAILNGSYEQYF.

As for this clone: A read error may produce the germline difference seen at one junction end. The CDR3 DNA sequence: TGTGCCAGCAGTTTCGACGGACAGGGGACATTACTAGACTTC. Its translation: CASSFDGQGTLLDF. This chain uses TRBV28 with TRBJ2-5; 9 bases fit TRBD1. Germline-derived CDR1 and CDR2 are MDHEN and SYDVKM. The CDR3 extends over 14 amino acids.

This chain links TRBV6-1 with TRBJ2-7; tentative D call: TRBD2 (5 bases). Between the trimmed V and J ends, which lost 6 bases and 6 bases, there was a span of 21 bases. The CDR3 sequence is 15 residues long. From germline, CDR1 is MNHNS and CDR2 SASEGT. The CDR3 loop is CASSPQWTLSSEQYF. Here the CDR3 DNA reads TGTGCCAGCAGCCCTCAGTGGACTCTCTCCAGCGAGCAGTACTTC.

The rearrangement uses TRBV9 and TRBJ2-1; D gene ambiguous. Trimming removed 4 bases at V and 6 bases at J, with 11 bases between. The germline V gene encodes CDR1 SGDLS and CDR2 YYNGEE. CDR3 length: 13 residues. This CDR3 reads CASSTGQLNEQFF. The CDR3 coding sequence is TGTGCCAGCAGCACCGGGCAGCTCAATGAGCAGTTCTTC.

This clone came up once. This chain joins TRBV4-2 and TRBJ2-1; 13 bases map to TRBD2. Germline V gene sequence: CDR1 LGHNA, CDR2 YNFKEQ. V trimming: 4 bases; J trimming: 8 bases; junction bases outside the gene matches: 5. The CDR3 has 15 amino acids. The CDR3 sequence is CASSPTSGGFYEQFF. Written as DNA, the CDR3 is TGTGCCAGCAGCCCGACTAGCGGGGGGTTCTATGAGCAGTTCTTC.

The V and J genes are TRBV6-6 and TRBJ2-5; D perhaps matches TRBD2 (6 bases). Germline assignment: CDR1 MNHNY and CDR2 SVGAGI (reference sequence). The CDR3 is 16 residues long. Trimming pared 6 bases from V and 5 bases from J, leaving 22 bases between. The CDR3 loop is CASSSPPGVPEETQYF. CDR3 nucleotide sequence: TGTGCCAGCAGCTCGCCCCCGGGGGTGCCTGAGGAGACCCAGTACTTC.

CDR3 sequence reads: CASSIVNESPLHF. DNA for the CDR3: TGTGCCAGTAGTATAGTTAATGAGTCACCCCTCCACTTT. The chain joins TRBV19 to TRBJ1-6; D gene uncertain. The ends were cut back, 1 base at V and 10 bases at J, with 8 bases in the middle. Per germline, CDR1 LNHDA and CDR2 SQIVND (reference sequence). This CDR3 is built from 13 residues.

The chain joins TRBV6-1 to TRBJ1-5; the D gene is possibly TRBD1 (5 bases). CDR3 size: 14 residues. V was trimmed by 3 bases and J by 3 bases, leaving 9 bases between them. CDR1 is MNHNS, CDR2 SASEGT, per germline. The DNA for the CDR3 is TGTGCCAGCAGTGACGGGGGTACCAATCAGCCCCAGCATTTT. As protein: CASSDGGTNQPQHF.